Here is one T cell receptor (beta chain) with its context. Its antigen remains unidentified. Trimming removed 5 bases from V and 10 bases from J; junction bases left unmatched: 7. Germline V gives CDR1 MRHNA, CDR2 SNTAGT. CDR3 length equals 15 residues. As for time point: pre-treatment baseline. Disease control meant complete response, partial response or stable disease at 12 weeks. Data came from immunoSEQ multiplex PCR; TCRdb stores just in-frame clones and leaves some out. Of approximately 15,000 clones listed, approximately 87% are singletons. This sample was taken from a study of blood T cell dynamics during melanoma immunotherapy. Points from the study as a whole: The study could not tell melanoma-specific clones from general immune activation.

The clonotype originates from a human donor with melanoma. The chain links TRBV6-4 to TRBJ2-1, with 14 bases aligning to TRBD2. The sequencing here drew on blood, taken from a patient treated with checkpoint blockade. CDR3 protein: CASSRTSGGIWEQFF. The CDR3 bases are TGTGCCAGCAGTAGGACTAGCGGGGGGATTTGGGAGCAGTTCTTC.